The 16 T cell receptor beta chains below all came from one sample that was sequenced in a study of T cell changes during pregnancy in multiple sclerosis. TCRdb's table, derived via immunoSEQ multiplex PCR, lists solely in-frame clones and lacks some. The sample lists around 100,000 clones; 75% to 95% were seen once. The starting material was peripheral blood, obtained in the second trimester of pregnancy. The source is a female donor in good health, enrolled as a control in a pregnancy study.

V is TRBV28 and J is TRBJ2-5; 7 bases fit TRBD1. This CDR3 region has 16 residues. Germline V gene sequence: CDR1 MDHEN, CDR2 SYDVKM. V was clipped by 4 bases and J by 8 bases; unmatched bases: 16. For the CDR3, the DNA is TGTGCCAGCAGTTCCAAAAGGACAGGCACCCTGTTCACCCAGTACTTC. It encodes CASSSKRTGTLFTQYF.

J is TRBJ2-2 and V is TRBV5-6; a possible D gene is TRBD2 (5 bases). Deletions cut 0 bases from V and 2 bases from J, with 11 bases between. Germline assignment: CDR1 SGHDT and CDR2 YYEEEE. The CDR3 contains 16 residues. The CDR3 reads CASSLERTGNTGELFF. The CDR3 region has the DNA TGTGCCAGCAGCTTGGAAAGGACGGGAAACACCGGGGAGCTGTTTTTT. The whole variable domain, filled in from reference TRBV5-6 and TRBJ2-2, reads DAGVTQSPTHLIKTRGQQVTLRCSPKSGHDTVSWYQQALGQGPQFIFQYYEEEERQRGNFPDRFSGHQFPNYSSELNVNALLLGDSALYLCASSLERTGNTGELFFGEGSRLTVL.

V is TRBV5-1 and J is TRBJ1-4; 7 bases map to TRBD1. V shed 2 bases and J 4 bases; nucleotides not matched to a gene: 8. Germline V CDR1 and CDR2: SGHRS, YFSETQ. The CDR3 length is 16 residues. The CDR3 sequence is CASSLSRQGRNEKLFF. CDR3 in DNA: TGCGCCAGCAGCTTATCCCGACAGGGCCGTAATGAAAAACTGTTTTTT.

The chain uses TRBV4-1 and TRBJ2-7; 7 positions agree with TRBD1. CDR1 is MGHRA, CDR2 YSYEKL, per germline. The length of the CDR3 is 16 residues. Losses at the gene ends were 3 bases for V and 0 bases for J; bases not matched to a gene: 8. CDR3 DNA sequence: TGCGCCAGCAGCCACGAGGGGACAGTGAGCTCCTACGAGCAGTACTTC. Protein sequence: CASSHEGTVSSYEQYF.

The rearrangement joins TRBV30 to TRBJ2-7, with D hard to call. There are 12 residues in the CDR3. V was trimmed by 1 base and J by 0 bases, leaving 4 bases between them. The germline V gene encodes CDR1 GTSNPN and CDR2 SVGIG (reference sequence). In nucleotides, the CDR3 is TGTGCCTGGAGTGCTCTCTCCTACGAGCAGTACTTC. Its translation is CAWSALSYEQYF.

The chain combines TRBV9 with TRBJ2-1, with TRBD2 identical over 11 bases. This CDR3 has 16 residues. CDR1 SGDLS and CDR2 YYNGEE come from the germline V gene. Unmatched junction bases numbered 6, after V lost 5 bases and J lost 2 bases. In nucleotides, the CDR3 is TGTGCCAGCAGTCTATTAGCGGGAGGGACCTACAATGAGCAGTTCTTC. This translates into CASSLLAGGTYNEQFF.

J is TRBJ1-1 and V is TRBV5-5; 7 nucleotides align to TRBD1. The CDR3 runs 15 residues. The V gene's germline CDR1 is SGHKS and CDR2 YYEKEE (reference sequence). V gave up 2 bases and J gave up 0 bases; unmatched junction bases: 4. DNA for the CDR3: TGTGCCAGCAGCTTCCGACAGGGCCTGAACACTGAAGCTTTCTTT. This gives the protein CASSFRQGLNTEAFF.

The CDR3: CASSPAQGQSYGYTF. CDR3 bases: TGCGCCAGCAGCCCCGCGCAGGGGCAGTCCTATGGCTACACCTTC. The rearrangement joins TRBV4-1 to TRBJ1-2; D perhaps matches TRBD1 (6 bases). V lost 4 bases, J lost 4 bases, and 16 bases lay in between. The germline CDR1 and CDR2 sequences are MGHRA and YSYEKL. This CDR3 region has 15 residues.

The chain recombines TRBV7-2 with TRBJ2-1; 10 positions agree with TRBD2. Germline V CDR1 and CDR2: SGHTA, FQGNSA. This CDR3 is 15 amino acids long. The trim removed 4 bases at V and 10 bases at J, leaving 10 bases unmatched. The CDR3 region is CASSYSSGRLSEQFF. CDR3 bases: TGTGCCAGCAGCTATTCTAGCGGGAGACTAAGCGAGCAGTTCTTC.

The rearrangement links TRBV4-3 to TRBJ1-3; TRBD1 matches at 8 bases. Looked up from germline, CDR1 is LGHNA and CDR2 is YSLEER. This CDR3 spans 13 amino acids. Unmatched junction bases numbered 4, after V lost 4 bases and J lost 8 bases. CDR3 sequence (DNA): TGCGCCAGCAGCCGGCAACAGGGGGACACCATATATTTT. The encoded protein is CASSRQQGDTIYF.

The chain's CDR3 is CASSKRTSGDEQFF. The CDR3 region has the DNA TGTGCCAGCAGCAAACGGACTAGCGGGGACGAGCAGTTCTTC. The chain carries TRBV11-3 and TRBJ2-1, with 12 bases matching TRBD2. The germline V gene has CDR1 SGHNT and CDR2 YENEEA. CDR3 length equals 14 residues. V was pared by 5 bases and J by 10 bases, with 6 bases of the junction left unmatched.

The chain carries TRBV29-1 and TRBJ1-3, with D hard to call. V was trimmed by 4 bases and J by 0 bases, leaving 4 bases between them. CDR3 size: 12 residues. The germline CDR1 and CDR2 sequences are SQVTM and ANQGSEA. The CDR3 DNA reads as TGCAGCGTTGGTTACTCTGGAAACACCATATATTTT. Translating it yields CSVGYSGNTIYF.

In its sample, this clone was seen once. This sequence joins TRBV7-9 and TRBJ1-1; D is unclear. CDR1 is SEHNR, CDR2 FQNEAQ, per germline (reference sequence). CDR3 length: 15 residues. V lost 4 bases to trimming and J lost 5 bases, with 17 bases between them. CDR3 nucleotide sequence: TGTGCCAGCAGCTCAAGGCGGGGTAATCGGACTGAAGCTTTCTTT. Protein sequence: CASSSRRGNRTEAFF.

CDR3 sequence reads: CASSVGRVGNQPQHF. In DNA, the CDR3 is TGTGCCAGCAGTGTTGGGAGAGTCGGCAATCAGCCCCAGCATTTT. This chain joins TRBV6-1 and TRBJ1-5; D gene unclear. Germline V gene lookup returns CDR1 MNHNS and CDR2 SASEGT. V was pared by 4 bases and J by 2 bases, with 12 bases between. The CDR3 sequence is 15 residues long.

The V call is TRBV10-3, the J call TRBJ2-2; perhaps TRBD2 as D (6 bases). The CDR3 extends over 14 amino acids. Per the germline V gene, CDR1 is ENHRY and CDR2 is SYGVKD. V lost 6 bases and J lost 0, with 8 bases in between. CDR3 sequence (DNA): TGTGCCATCAGGGGCGGGACGAACACCGGGGAGCTGTTTTTT. Translating it yields CAIRGGTNTGELFF.

The chain recombines TRBV7-9 with TRBJ1-2; a possible D gene is TRBD1 (6 bases). The CDR3 length is 13 residues. The ends were cut back, 3 bases at V and 4 bases at J, with 9 bases in the middle. Germline assignment: CDR1 SEHNR and CDR2 FQNEAQ (reference sequence). CDR3: CASSLGTSYGYTF. CDR3 DNA: TGTGCCAGCAGCTTGGGGACAAGCTATGGCTACACCTTC.